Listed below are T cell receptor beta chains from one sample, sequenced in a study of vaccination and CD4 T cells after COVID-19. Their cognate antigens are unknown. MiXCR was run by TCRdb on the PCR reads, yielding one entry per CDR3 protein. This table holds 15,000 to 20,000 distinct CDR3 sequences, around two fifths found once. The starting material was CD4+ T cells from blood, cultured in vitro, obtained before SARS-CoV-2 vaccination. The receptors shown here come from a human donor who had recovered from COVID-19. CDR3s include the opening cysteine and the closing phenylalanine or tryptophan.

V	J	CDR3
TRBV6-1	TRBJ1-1	CASRRDMGTEAFF
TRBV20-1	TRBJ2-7	CSTRRASTYEQYF
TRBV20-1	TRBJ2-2	CSARPSGVVPGELFF
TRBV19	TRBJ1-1	CASSRQADTEAFF
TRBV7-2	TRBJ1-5	CASSSGLEQPQHF
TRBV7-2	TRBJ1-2	CASSLDDWQGAYGYTF
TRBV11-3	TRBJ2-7	CASSTLAGAAEQYF
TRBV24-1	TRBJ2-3	CATSDPKGLAATDTQYF
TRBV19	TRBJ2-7	CASSIVAASYEQYF
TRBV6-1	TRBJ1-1	CASKSQGGTNTEAFF
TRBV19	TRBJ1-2	CASSIKAKGGYTF
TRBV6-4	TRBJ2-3	CASSVAGGPSYF
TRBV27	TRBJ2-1	CASTHTGSYNEQFF
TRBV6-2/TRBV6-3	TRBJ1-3	CASSATGTSGNTIYF
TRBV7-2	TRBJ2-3	CASSLRWGDTQYF
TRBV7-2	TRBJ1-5	CASSVRQGANQPQHF
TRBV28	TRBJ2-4	CASSLGPPRDIQYF
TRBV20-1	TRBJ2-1	CSARVLARGGGMDNEQFF
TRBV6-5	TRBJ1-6	CASSYGNNSPLHF
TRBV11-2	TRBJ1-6	CASSLDSGRTSPLHF
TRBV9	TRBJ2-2	CASSVAGTGELFF
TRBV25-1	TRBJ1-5	CASSATGGSQPQHF
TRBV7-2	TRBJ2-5	CASSQDTSKETQYF
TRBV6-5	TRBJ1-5	CASSYSVSEPQHF
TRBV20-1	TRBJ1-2	CSARDRQTSPSYGYTF
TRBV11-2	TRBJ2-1	CASRPLRLTHNEQFF
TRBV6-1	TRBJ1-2	CASSEGLLYGYTF
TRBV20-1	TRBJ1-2	CSARAGLGVGGYTF
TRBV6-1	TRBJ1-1	CASRGDGNLNTEAFF
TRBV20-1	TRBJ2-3	CSARVRTWTGGSDTQYF
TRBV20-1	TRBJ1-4	CSARDPGPNEKLFF